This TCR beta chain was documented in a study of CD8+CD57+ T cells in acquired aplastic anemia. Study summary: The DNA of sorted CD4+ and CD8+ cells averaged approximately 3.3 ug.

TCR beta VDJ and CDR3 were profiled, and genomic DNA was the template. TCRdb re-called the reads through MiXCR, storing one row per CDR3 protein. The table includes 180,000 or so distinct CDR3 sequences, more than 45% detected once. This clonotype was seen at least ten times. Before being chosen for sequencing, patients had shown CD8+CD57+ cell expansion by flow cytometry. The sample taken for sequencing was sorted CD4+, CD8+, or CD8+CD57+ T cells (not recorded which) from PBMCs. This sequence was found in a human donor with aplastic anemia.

Here the CDR3 DNA reads TGCGCCAGCAGCCAAGTGACGGGCGCCAGCACAGATACGCAGTATTTT. Translated: CASSQVTGASTDTQYF. The chain has TRBV4-1 and TRBJ2-3; D is undetermined. Germline V CDR1 and CDR2: MGHRA, YSYEKL. Between the trimmed V and J ends, which lost 1 base and 0 bases, there was a span of 11 bases. The CDR3 loop spans 16 amino acids.